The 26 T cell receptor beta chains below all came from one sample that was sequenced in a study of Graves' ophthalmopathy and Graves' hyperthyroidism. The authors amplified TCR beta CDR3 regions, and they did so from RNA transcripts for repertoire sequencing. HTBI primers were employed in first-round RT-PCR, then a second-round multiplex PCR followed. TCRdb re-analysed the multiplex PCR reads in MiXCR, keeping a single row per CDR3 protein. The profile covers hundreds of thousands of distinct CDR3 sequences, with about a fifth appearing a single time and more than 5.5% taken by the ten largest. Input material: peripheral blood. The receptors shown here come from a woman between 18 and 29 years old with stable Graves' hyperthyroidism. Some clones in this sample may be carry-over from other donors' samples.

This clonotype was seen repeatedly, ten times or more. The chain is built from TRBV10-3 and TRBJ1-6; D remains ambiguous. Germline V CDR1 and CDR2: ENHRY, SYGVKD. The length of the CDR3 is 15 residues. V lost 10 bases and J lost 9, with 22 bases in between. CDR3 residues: CANLSLGSFGSPLHF. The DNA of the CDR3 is TGTGCCAATCTGAGTCTAGGGTCTTTCGGTTCACCCCTCCACTTT.

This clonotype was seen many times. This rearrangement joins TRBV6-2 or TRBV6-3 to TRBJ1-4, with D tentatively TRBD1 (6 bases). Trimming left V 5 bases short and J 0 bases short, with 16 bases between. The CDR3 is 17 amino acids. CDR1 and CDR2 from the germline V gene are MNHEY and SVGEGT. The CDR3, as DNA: TGTGCCAGCAGTACGCACAGGGAGGCTACAACTAATGAAAAACTGTTTTTT. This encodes CASSTHREATTNEKLFF.

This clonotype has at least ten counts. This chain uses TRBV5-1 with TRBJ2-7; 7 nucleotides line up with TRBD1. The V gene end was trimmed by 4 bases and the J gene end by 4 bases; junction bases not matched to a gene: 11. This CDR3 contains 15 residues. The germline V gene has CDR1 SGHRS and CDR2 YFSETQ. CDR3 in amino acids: CASSPREGGVYEQYF. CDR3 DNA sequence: TGCGCCAGCAGCCCAAGGGAAGGGGGCGTTTACGAGCAGTACTTC.

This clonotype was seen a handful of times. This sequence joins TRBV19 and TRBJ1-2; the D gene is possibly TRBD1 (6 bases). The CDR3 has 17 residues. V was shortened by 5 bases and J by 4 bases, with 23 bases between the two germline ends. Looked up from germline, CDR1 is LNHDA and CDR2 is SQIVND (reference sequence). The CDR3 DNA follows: TGTGCCAGTAGTGCCGACCGACAGGACCTCGAGGTCTATGGCTACACCTTC. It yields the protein CASSADRQDLEVYGYTF.

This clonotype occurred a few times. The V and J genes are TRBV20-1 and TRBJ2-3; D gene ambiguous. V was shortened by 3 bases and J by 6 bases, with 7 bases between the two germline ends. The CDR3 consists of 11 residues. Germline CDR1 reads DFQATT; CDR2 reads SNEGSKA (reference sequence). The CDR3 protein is CSARKSDTQYF. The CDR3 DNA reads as TGCAGTGCTAGGAAGAGTGATACGCAGTATTTT.

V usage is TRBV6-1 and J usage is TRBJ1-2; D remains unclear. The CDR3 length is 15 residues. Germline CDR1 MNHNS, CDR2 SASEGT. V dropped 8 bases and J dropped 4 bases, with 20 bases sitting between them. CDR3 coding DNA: TGTGCCAGCGAGGCCGAGCAAATATCGACCTATGGCTACACCTTC. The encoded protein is CASEAEQISTYGYTF.

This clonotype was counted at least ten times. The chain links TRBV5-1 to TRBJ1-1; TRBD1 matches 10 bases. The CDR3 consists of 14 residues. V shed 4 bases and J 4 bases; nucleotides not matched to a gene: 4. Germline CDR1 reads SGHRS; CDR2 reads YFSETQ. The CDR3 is CASSMTGGGTEAFF. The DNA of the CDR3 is TGCGCCAGCAGCATGACAGGGGGCGGCACTGAAGCTTTCTTT.

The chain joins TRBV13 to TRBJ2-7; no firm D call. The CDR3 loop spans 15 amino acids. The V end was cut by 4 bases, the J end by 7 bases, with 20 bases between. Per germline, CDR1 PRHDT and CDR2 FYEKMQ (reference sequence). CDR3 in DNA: TGTGCCAGCAGCTATTGGACGGACCCTCCGTCAGAGCAGTACTTC. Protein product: CASSYWTDPPSEQYF.

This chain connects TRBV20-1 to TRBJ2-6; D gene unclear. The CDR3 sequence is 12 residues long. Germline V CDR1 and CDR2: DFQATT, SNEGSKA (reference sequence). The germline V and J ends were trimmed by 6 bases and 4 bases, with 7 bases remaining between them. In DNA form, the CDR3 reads TGCAGTGCCCCGGAAGGGGCCAACGTCCTGACTTTC. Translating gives CSAPEGANVLTF.

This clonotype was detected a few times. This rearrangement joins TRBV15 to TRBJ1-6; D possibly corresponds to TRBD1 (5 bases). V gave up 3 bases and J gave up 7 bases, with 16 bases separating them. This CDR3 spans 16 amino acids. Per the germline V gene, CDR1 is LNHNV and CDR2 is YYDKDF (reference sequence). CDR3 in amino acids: CATSSPRGGSNSPLHF. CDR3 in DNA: TGTGCCACCAGCAGTCCCCGGGGGGGTTCCAATTCACCCCTCCACTTT. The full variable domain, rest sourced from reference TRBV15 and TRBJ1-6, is DAMVIQNPRYQVTQFGKPVTLSCSQTLNHNVMYWYQQKSSQAPKLLFHYYDKDFNNEADTPDNFQSRRPNTSFCFLDIRSPGLGDTAMYLCATSSPRGGSNSPLHFGNGTRLTVT.

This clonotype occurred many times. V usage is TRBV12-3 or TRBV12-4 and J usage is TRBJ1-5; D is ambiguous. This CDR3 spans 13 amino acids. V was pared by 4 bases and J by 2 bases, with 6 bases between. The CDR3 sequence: CASSWRGNQPQHF. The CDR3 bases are TGTGCCAGCAGTTGGCGGGGCAATCAGCCCCAGCATTTT.

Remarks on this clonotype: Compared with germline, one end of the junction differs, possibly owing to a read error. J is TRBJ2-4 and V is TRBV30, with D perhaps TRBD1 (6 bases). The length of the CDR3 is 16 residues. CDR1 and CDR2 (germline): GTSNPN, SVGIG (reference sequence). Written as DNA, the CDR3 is TGTGTCTGGAGTGGGGGCCCGGGTGATGGCAAAAACATTCAGTACTTC. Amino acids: CVWSGGPGDGKNIQYF.

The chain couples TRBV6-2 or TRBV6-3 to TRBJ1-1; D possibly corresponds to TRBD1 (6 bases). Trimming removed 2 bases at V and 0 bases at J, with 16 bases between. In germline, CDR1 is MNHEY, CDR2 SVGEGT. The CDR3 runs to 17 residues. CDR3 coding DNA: TGTGCCAGCAGTTACCTCATTGCGGACAGATTGAACACTGAAGCTTTCTTT. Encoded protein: CASSYLIADRLNTEAFF.

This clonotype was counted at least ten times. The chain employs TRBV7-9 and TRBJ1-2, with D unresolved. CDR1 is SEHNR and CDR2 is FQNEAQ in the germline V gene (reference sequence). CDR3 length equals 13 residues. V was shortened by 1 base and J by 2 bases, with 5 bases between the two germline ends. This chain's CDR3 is CASSLETNYGYTF. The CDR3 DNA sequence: TGTGCCAGCAGCTTAGAAACGAACTATGGCTACACCTTC.

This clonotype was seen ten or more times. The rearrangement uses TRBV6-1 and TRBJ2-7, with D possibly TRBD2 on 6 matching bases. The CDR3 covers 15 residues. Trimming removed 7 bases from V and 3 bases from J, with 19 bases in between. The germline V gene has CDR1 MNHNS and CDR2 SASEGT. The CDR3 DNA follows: TGTGCCAGCAACTCGATCGCGGGAATAATCTACGAGCAGTACTTC. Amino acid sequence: CASNSIAGIIYEQYF.

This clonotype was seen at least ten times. CDR3 sequence: CASSLRLGDEQYF. The CDR3 DNA reads as TGTGCCAGCAGCTTACGTTTAGGCGACGAGCAGTACTTC. J is TRBJ2-7 and V is TRBV7-2; D ambiguous. V lost 2 bases and J lost 5, with 10 bases in between. This CDR3 region has 13 residues. Germline CDR1 SGHTA, CDR2 FQGNSA.

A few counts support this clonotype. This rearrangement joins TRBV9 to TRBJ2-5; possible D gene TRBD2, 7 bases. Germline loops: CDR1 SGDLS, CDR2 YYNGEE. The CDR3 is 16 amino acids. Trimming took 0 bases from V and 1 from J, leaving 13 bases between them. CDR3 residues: CASSVGAGALQETQYF. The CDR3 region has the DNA TGTGCCAGCAGCGTAGGGGCGGGGGCCCTCCAAGAGACCCAGTACTTC.

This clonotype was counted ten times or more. This chain's CDR3 is CAWSRTDTEAFF. CDR3 coding DNA: TGTGCCTGGAGTAGGACGGACACTGAAGCTTTCTTT. The chain has TRBV30 and TRBJ1-1, with D unresolved. The germline V and J ends were trimmed by 2 bases and 3 bases, with 7 bases remaining between them. The CDR3 runs 12 residues. Germline values: CDR1 GTSNPN, CDR2 SVGIG (reference sequence).

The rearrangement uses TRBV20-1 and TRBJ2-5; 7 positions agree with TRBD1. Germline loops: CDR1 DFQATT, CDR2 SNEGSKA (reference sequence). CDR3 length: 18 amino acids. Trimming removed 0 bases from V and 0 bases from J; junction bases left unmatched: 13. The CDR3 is CSARDQKGTATDQETQYF. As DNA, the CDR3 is TGCAGTGCTAGAGATCAAAAGGGGACAGCGACGGACCAAGAGACCCAGTACTTC.

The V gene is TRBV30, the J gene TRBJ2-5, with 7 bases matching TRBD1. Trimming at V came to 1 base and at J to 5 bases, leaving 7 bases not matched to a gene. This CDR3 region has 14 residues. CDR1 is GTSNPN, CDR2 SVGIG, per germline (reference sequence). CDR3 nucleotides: TGTGCCTGGAGTGCGAGGGGGCTTTGGGAGACCCAGTACTTC. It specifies CAWSARGLWETQYF.

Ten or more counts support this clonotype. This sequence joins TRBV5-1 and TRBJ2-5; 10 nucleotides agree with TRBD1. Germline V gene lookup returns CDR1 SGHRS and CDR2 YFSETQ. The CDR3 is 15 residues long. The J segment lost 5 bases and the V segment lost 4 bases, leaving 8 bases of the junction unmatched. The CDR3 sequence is CASSEGTGVWETQYF. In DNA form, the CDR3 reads TGCGCCAGCAGCGAAGGGACAGGGGTTTGGGAGACCCAGTACTTC.

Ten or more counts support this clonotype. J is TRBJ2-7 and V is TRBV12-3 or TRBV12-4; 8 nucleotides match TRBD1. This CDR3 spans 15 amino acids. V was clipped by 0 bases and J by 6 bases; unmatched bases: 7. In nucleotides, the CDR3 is TGTGCCAGCAGTTTAGCGGGACAGGCTGTAGGCGAGCAGTACTTC. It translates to CASSLAGQAVGEQYF.

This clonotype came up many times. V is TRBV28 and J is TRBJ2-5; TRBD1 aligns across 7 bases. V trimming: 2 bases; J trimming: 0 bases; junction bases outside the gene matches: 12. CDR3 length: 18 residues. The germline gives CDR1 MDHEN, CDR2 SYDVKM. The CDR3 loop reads CASSLPTLGQSNQETQYF. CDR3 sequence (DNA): TGTGCCAGCAGTTTACCTACCTTGGGACAGTCTAACCAAGAGACCCAGTACTTC.

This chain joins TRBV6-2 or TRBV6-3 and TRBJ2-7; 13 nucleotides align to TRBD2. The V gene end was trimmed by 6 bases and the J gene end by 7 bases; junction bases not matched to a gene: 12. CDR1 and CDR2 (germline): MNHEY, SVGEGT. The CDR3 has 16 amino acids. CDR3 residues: CASRLTGTSGIGEQYF. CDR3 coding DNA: TGTGCCAGCAGATTGACCGGGACTAGCGGGATTGGGGAGCAGTACTTC.

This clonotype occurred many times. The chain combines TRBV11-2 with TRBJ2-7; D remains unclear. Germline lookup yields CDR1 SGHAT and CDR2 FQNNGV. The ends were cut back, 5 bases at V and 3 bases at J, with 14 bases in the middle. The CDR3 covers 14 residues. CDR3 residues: CASSPVGFNYEQYF. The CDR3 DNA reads TGTGCCAGCAGCCCGGTAGGGTTTAACTACGAGCAGTACTTC. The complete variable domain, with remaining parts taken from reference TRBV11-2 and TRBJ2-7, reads EAGVAQSPRYKIIEKRQSVAFWCNPISGHATLYWYQQILGQGPKLLIQFQNNGVVDDSQLPKDRFSAERLKGVDSTLKIQPAKLEDSAVYLCASSPVGFNYEQYFGPGTRLTVT.

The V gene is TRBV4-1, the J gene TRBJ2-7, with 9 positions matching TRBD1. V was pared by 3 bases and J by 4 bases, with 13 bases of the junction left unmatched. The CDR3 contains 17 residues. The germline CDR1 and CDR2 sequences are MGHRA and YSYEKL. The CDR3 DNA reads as TGCGCCAGCAGCCACTACTACCGGGACAGGGTACCTTACGAGCAGTACTTC. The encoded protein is CASSHYYRDRVPYEQYF.